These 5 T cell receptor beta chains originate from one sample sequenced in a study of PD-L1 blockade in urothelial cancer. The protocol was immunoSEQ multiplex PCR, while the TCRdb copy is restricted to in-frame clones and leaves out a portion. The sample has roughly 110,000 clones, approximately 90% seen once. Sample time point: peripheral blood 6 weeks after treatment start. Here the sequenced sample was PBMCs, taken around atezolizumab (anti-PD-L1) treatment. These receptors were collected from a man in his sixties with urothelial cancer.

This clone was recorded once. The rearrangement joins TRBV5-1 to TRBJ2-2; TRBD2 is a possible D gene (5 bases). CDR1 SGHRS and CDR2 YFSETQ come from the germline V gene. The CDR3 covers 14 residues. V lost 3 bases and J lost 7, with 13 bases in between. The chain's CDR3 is CASSSSLASGELFF. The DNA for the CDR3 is TGCGCCAGCAGCTCCTCCTTAGCGAGCGGGGAGCTGTTTTTT.

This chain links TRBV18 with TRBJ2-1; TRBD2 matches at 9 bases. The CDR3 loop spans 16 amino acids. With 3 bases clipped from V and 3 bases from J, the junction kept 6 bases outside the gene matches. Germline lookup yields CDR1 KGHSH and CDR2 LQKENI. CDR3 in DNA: TGTGCCAGCTCACCGGACCAAGCGGGAGGCTACAATGAGCAGTTCTTC. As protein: CASSPDQAGGYNEQFF.

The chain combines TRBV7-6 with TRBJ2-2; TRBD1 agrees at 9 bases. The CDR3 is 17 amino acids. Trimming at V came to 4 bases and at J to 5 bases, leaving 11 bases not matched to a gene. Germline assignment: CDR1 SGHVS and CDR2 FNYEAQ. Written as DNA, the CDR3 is TGTGCCAGCAGCTGGGTTTCCGGACAGGGGAGGACCGGGGAGCTGTTTTTT. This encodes CASSWVSGQGRTGELFF.

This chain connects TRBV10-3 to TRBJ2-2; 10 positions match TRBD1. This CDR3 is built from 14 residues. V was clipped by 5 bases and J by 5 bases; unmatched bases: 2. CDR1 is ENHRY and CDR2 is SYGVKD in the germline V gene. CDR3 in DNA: TGTGCCATCAGTAAGGACAGGGGGACCGGGGAGCTGTTTTTT. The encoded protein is CAISKDRGTGELFF.

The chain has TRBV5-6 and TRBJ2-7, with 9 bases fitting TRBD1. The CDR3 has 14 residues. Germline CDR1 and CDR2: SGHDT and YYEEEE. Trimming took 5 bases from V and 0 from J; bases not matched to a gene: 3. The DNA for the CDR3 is TGTGCCAGCAGTCAGGGACAGGGCTCCTACGAGCAGTACTTC. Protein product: CASSQGQGSYEQYF.